Presented here are 20 T cell receptor beta chains from one specimen sequenced in a study of shared clonotypes between healthy human individuals. Naive-designated CD8 cells lacked CD45RO, were positively enriched for CCR7, and omitted terminally differentiated effector memory CD45RA+ cells. Method: immunoSEQ multiplex PCR; TCRdb's copy keeps in-frame clones and lacks some. The sample has some 1,900,000 clones; about 95% are singletons. Source material: naive CD8+ T cells sorted from blood. The receptors stem from a man younger than 35 in good health.

The V gene is TRBV6-1, the J gene TRBJ2-7, with 7 nucleotides matching TRBD2. This CDR3 is built from 13 residues. The germline gives CDR1 MNHNS, CDR2 SASEGT. V shed 6 bases and J 2 bases; nucleotides not matched to a gene: 4. The CDR3: CASSASGTYEQYF. In nucleotides, the CDR3 is TGTGCCAGCAGCGCTAGCGGAACCTACGAGCAGTACTTC.

The V gene is TRBV10-3, the J gene TRBJ1-2, with D maybe TRBD1 (6 bases). The CDR3 is 14 amino acids. Trimming left V 0 bases short and J 4 bases short, with 9 bases between. Germline assignment: CDR1 ENHRY and CDR2 SYGVKD. CDR3 loop: CAISESTGTYGYTF. The CDR3 bases are TGTGCCATCAGTGAGTCGACAGGCACCTATGGCTACACCTTC.

The sample holds one count of this clone. This sequence joins TRBV2 and TRBJ2-7; D might be TRBD1 or TRBD2, each matching 5 bases. CDR3 length: 14 residues. Germline lookup yields CDR1 SNHLY and CDR2 FYNNEI. V was cut by 2 bases and J by 6 bases, with 14 bases left in between. CDR3 sequence (DNA): TGTGCCAGCAGTGAACAGGGCGGGTCGGCCGAGCAGTACTTC. Its protein product is CASSEQGGSAEQYF.

For this clone: This specimen includes other DNA sequences encoding the same CDR3. This chain connects TRBV9 to TRBJ2-7, with D maybe TRBD2 (6 bases). CDR3 length equals 13 residues. V was pared by 2 bases and J by 3 bases, with 9 bases between. Looked up from germline, CDR1 is SGDLS and CDR2 is YYNGEE. CDR3 in DNA: TGTGCCAGCAGCGTGGGGACTCTCTACGAGCAGTACTTC. As protein: CASSVGTLYEQYF.

This sequence joins TRBV6-4 and TRBJ2-2, with no clear D. Deletions cut 2 bases from V and 4 bases from J, with 8 bases between. CDR1 MRHNA and CDR2 SNTAGT come from the germline V gene. The CDR3 loop spans 14 amino acids. This chain's CDR3 is CASSDTMGTGELFF. The CDR3 nucleotides read TGTGCCAGCAGTGACACTATGGGCACCGGGGAGCTGTTTTTT.

J is TRBJ2-1 and V is TRBV13; TRBD1 aligns across 8 bases. Germline CDR1 is PRHDT and CDR2 is FYEKMQ (reference sequence). This CDR3 contains 12 residues. The V and J ends lost 5 bases and 8 bases, in that order; junction bases with no gene match: 2. CDR3 DNA sequence: TGTGCCAGCAGCCCAGGGGGCCATGAGCAGTTCTTC. Protein: CASSPGGHEQFF.

V usage is TRBV4-1 and J usage is TRBJ2-7; TRBD2 matches at 8 bases. J gave up 2 bases and V 0 bases, and 9 bases lay outside the gene matches. CDR1 MGHRA and CDR2 YSYEKL come from the germline V gene. The CDR3 has 17 amino acids. CDR3 in DNA: TGCGCCAGCAGCCAAGATGAAGAGACTAGCGTAACCTACGAGCAGTACTTC. Translating it yields CASSQDEETSVTYEQYF.

The chain combines TRBV7-8 with TRBJ2-7, with 14 bases aligning to TRBD2. In germline, CDR1 is SGHVS, CDR2 FQNEAQ. The CDR3 runs to 17 residues. J gave up 0 bases and V 6 bases, and 7 bases lay outside the gene matches. The CDR3: CASSPGLAGVDSYEQYF. CDR3 nucleotide sequence: TGTGCCAGCAGTCCGGGACTAGCGGGAGTAGACTCCTACGAGCAGTACTTC.

The chain employs TRBV27 and TRBJ1-2; no definite D call. With 4 bases removed from V and 0 bases from J, the gap between germline ends came to 15 bases. The germline V gene has CDR1 MNHEY and CDR2 SMNVEV (reference sequence). The CDR3 is made up of 16 amino acids. CDR3 sequence (DNA): TGTGCCAGCAGTTCCGGACCGTCTTTGTCTAACTATGGCTACACCTTC. Its protein product is CASSSGPSLSNYGYTF.

The chain is built from TRBV29-1 and TRBJ2-4; D is uncertain. This CDR3 is 11 amino acids long. Germline V CDR1 and CDR2: SQVTM, ANQGSEA. V dropped 5 bases and J dropped 5 bases, with 7 bases sitting between them. CDR3 protein: CSVLYENIQYF. DNA for the CDR3: TGCAGCGTTTTGTACGAAAACATTCAGTACTTC. Complete variable domain (other parts from reference TRBV29-1 and TRBJ2-4): SAVISQKPSRDICQRGTSLTIQCQVDSQVTMMFWYRQQPGQSLTLIATANQGSEATYESGFVIDKFPISRPNLTFSTLTVSNMSPEDSSIYLCSVLYENIQYFGAGTRLSVL.

The rearrangement uses TRBV9 and TRBJ2-3; 10 bases fit TRBD2. There are 16 residues in the CDR3. The germline V gene has CDR1 SGDLS and CDR2 YYNGEE. V shed 4 bases, J shed 2 bases, and the junction held 7 bases outside the gene matches. The CDR3 DNA follows: TGTGCCAGCAGCTTTACCGGGACTAGCGACACAGATACGCAGTATTTT. Translating gives CASSFTGTSDTDTQYF.

The chain uses TRBV11-2 and TRBJ2-1; 9 nucleotides match TRBD2. V was clipped by 7 bases and J by 10 bases; unmatched bases: 14. The CDR3 sequence is 15 residues long. In germline, CDR1 is SGHAT, CDR2 FQNNGV. CDR3 residues: CASNDALAGLGEQFF. CDR3 DNA: TGTGCCAGCAACGACGCGCTAGCGGGATTAGGAGAGCAGTTCTTC.

On this clone itself: This sample includes further DNA sequences coding for the same CDR3. J is TRBJ2-7 and V is TRBV2; D possibly corresponds to TRBD2 (7 bases). Looked up from germline, CDR1 is SNHLY and CDR2 is FYNNEI. With 8 bases removed from V and 3 bases from J, the gap between germline ends came to 11 bases. The CDR3 is 12 residues long. DNA for the CDR3: TGTGCCAGCGGGGGGGCCCTCTACGAGCAGTACTTC. It translates to CASGGALYEQYF.

To note about this clone: Different DNA sequences within this sample yield the same CDR3. V and J are TRBV4-1 and TRBJ2-7; 9 bases line up with TRBD1. The germline V gene encodes CDR1 MGHRA and CDR2 YSYEKL. There are 15 residues in the CDR3. J was trimmed by 2 bases and V by 1 base; bases with no gene match: 3. CDR3 DNA sequence: TGCGCCAGCAGCCAAGTAGGGACAGGGACCTACGAGCAGTACTTC. The encoded protein is CASSQVGTGTYEQYF.

The chain joins TRBV10-3 to TRBJ1-2; 10 positions match TRBD1. Unmatched junction bases numbered 7, after V lost 10 bases and J lost 8 bases. The length of the CDR3 is 12 residues. The germline CDR1 and CDR2 sequences are ENHRY and SYGVKD. The CDR3 reads CATGGTGDGYTF. The CDR3 DNA reads as TGTGCCACCGGCGGGACAGGGGACGGCTACACCTTC.

V and J are TRBV6-5 and TRBJ2-5; a weak D match, TRBD2 (6 bases). The CDR3 length is 13 residues. V was cut by 8 bases and J by 2 bases, with 12 bases left in between. CDR1 MNHEY and CDR2 SVGAGI come from the germline V gene. CDR3 loop: CASGSGTQETQYF. The CDR3 DNA sequence: TGTGCCAGCGGATCCGGGACTCAAGAGACCCAGTACTTC.

This rearrangement joins TRBV28 to TRBJ1-5; D not resolved. CDR1 is MDHEN and CDR2 is SYDVKM in the germline V gene. Trimming left V 7 bases short and J 11 bases short, with 15 bases between. The CDR3 is 12 amino acids. The CDR3, as DNA: TGTGCCAGCATCGACCCCTCTAAGTCCCAGCATTTT. Translated: CASIDPSKSQHF. Full variable domain (outside the CDR3, taken from reference TRBV28 and TRBJ1-5): DVKVTQSSRYLVKRTGEKVFLECVQDMDHENMFWYRQDPGLGLRLIYFSYDVKMKEKGDIPEGYSVSREKKERFSLILESASTNQTSMYLCASIDPSKSQHFGDGTRLSIL.

The CDR3 region is CASSWASGYEQYF. CDR3 coding DNA: TGTGCCAGCAGTTGGGCCAGCGGCTACGAGCAGTACTTC. The chain uses TRBV28 and TRBJ2-7; D may be TRBD2 (5 bases). The germline V and J ends were trimmed by 4 bases and 3 bases, with 10 bases remaining between them. Germline V gives CDR1 MDHEN, CDR2 SYDVKM. This CDR3 has 13 residues.

The gene calls are TRBV4-3 and TRBJ2-3; no firm D call. The CDR3 is 13 residues long. The germline gives CDR1 LGHNA, CDR2 YSLEER. V was cut by 5 bases and J by 0 bases, with 6 bases left in between. CDR3 DNA sequence: TGCGCCAGCAGCGCAACTAGCACAGATACGCAGTATTTT. As protein: CASSATSTDTQYF.

This clone has more than one count but fewer than ten. This sample also contains other DNA sequences that code for the same CDR3. CDR3 DNA: TGTGCCAGCAGCTCTGAAGAAAAACTGTTTTTT. It specifies CASSSEEKLFF. This chain connects TRBV7-9 to TRBJ1-4; no definite D call. There are 11 residues in the CDR3. Germline values: CDR1 SEHNR, CDR2 FQNEAQ (reference sequence). V was clipped by 4 bases and J by 8 bases, with 5 bases between them.